The T cell receptor (beta chain) described here comes from a study of blood T cell repertoires in COVID-19. At the level of the study: Researchers got acute and convalescent COVID-19 samples from the United States, Italy and Spain.

In the authors' methods: Reference gene primer amplification gave estimated nucleated cell counts. Method: immunoSEQ multiplex PCR; TCRdb's copy keeps in-frame clones and lacks some. V and J calls and clone size come straight from that table; D and trimming were deduced from the DNA. Here the sample spans about 260,000 clones, roughly 86% being singletons. CDR3 length equals 11 residues. The trim removed 10 bases at V and 5 bases at J, leaving 3 bases unmatched. CDR1 and CDR2 (germline): KGHDR, SFDVKD. Specimen: peripheral blood. The sequence was obtained from a woman between 45 and 60 years old with acute or convalescent COVID-19. The V call is TRBV24-1, the J call TRBJ2-7, with TRBD2 identical over 8 bases. The CDR3 sequence: CATGAGDEQYF. The CDR3 nucleotides are TGTGCCACTGGAGCGGGGGACGAGCAGTACTTC.